This T cell receptor beta chain was sequenced for a study of brain T cells in children with intractable seizures (dated by TCRdb to the early 2020s). About the full investigation: As a first screen for immune gene transcripts, resected brain tissue from 50 or so pediatric epilepsy surgery cases was run on a NanoString immunology panel. About 70% of the 12 selected surgery cases also had pre-surgery blood sequenced, which left four cases with brain tissue only. Study-wide conclusions, independent of this receptor: Because sequencing depth was different between pre-surgery and post-surgery blood, clones absent from the pre-surgery sample may reflect undersampling. Viral specificity was inferred only from CDR3 sequence similarity, and patients' HCMV serostatus was unknown.

The meaning of the sample's time point label: resected brain tissue, or blood drawn just prior to surgery. The surgery cases showing the highest brain T cell transcript signatures were chosen for TCR beta chain sequencing of brain tissue and, when available, of blood. Patients had been treated with at least one anti-epileptic drug before surgery. TCR-sequenced patients were children with drug-resistant epilepsy due to tuberous sclerosis complex, focal cortical dysplasia, Rasmussen encephalitis or hemimegalencephaly. The blood samples were collected right before the epilepsy surgery. Bulk genomic DNA was extracted from unsorted brain tissue and whole blood with the Monarch genomic DNA purification kit. With regard to this clone: Its antigen is still unknown. It has no much larger one-base neighbor in the sample; base qualities were not kept.

Compared with germline, V lacks 8 bases and J lacks 4 bases; bases without a gene match: 4. CDR1 SNHLY and CDR2 FYNNEI are derived from the germline V gene. The CDR3, from cysteine to phenylalanine, totals 14 residues. Kept here is only the CDR3 DNA, which spans 42 bases and is read in frame from base 1. TCR beta chain sequences were generated from genomic DNA using the immunoSEQ assay. The authors' analysis ran thus. Any CDR3 sequence that did not begin with the conserved framework cysteine at position 104 was removed by hand. To get clonality, the normalized Shannon's Diversity Index was subtracted from one, giving values from 0 (maximal diversity) to 1 (oligoclonal). Chi-squared comparison-of-proportions tests were used to check whether the frequency of the same CDR3 differed between samples, for example brain versus blood. Public clonotypes were found by searching immuneACCESS, and the VDJdb browser was used to assess similarity to known antiviral clonotypes. The clones in this table, taken by TCRdb from immuneACCESS, are in-frame only. Not every clone is retained; where verified, under half of the shortfall comes from an unresolved V gene, and the cause of the rest is unknown. That table supplies the V and J calls and clone size; D and trimming were determined from the DNA. This sample gives roughly 69,000 clones in total; about 96% of them show up just once. The top ten clones comprise approximately 0.38% of the sample.

This sequence was found in a boy younger than two with focal cortical dysplasia and intractable seizures. The sample was peripheral blood, taken at surgery. Here the chain combines TRBV2 and TRBJ2-1; 11 bases in between match TRBD2. For the CDR3, the sequence is CASGLAGGYNEQFF. The DNA is TGTGCCAGCGGGCTAGCGGGGGGTTACAATGAGCAGTTCTTC.